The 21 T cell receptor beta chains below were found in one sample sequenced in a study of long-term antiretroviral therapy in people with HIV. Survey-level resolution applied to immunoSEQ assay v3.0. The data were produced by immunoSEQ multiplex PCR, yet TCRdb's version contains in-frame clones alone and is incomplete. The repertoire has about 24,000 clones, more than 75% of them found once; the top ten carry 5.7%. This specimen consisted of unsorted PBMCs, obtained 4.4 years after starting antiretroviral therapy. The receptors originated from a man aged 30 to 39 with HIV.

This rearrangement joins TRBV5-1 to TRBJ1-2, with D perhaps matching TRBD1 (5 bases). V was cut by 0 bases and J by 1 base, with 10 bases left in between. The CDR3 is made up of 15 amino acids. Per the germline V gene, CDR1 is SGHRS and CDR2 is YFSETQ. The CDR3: CASSLGSGFNYGYTF. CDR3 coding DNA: TGCGCCAGCAGCTTGGGCTCAGGGTTTAACTATGGCTACACCTTC.

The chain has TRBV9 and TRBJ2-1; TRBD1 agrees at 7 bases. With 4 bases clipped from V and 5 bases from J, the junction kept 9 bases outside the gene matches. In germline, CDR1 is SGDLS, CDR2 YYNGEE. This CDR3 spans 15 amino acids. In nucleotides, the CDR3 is TGTGCCAGCAGCTCACCCGGGACAGCAAACAATGAGCAGTTCTTC. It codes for CASSSPGTANNEQFF.

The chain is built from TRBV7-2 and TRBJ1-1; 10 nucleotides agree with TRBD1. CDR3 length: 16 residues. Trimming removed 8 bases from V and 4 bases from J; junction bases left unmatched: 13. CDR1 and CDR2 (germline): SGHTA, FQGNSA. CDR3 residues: CASLLQWDRGATEAFF. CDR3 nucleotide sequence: TGTGCCAGCCTACTTCAGTGGGACAGGGGTGCCACTGAAGCTTTCTTT.

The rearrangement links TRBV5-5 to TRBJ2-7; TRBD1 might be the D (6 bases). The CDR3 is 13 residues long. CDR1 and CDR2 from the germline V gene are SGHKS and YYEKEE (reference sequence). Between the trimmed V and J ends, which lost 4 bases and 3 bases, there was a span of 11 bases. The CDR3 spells CASSPDSNYEQYF. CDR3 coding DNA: TGTGCCAGCAGCCCGGACAGTAACTACGAGCAGTACTTC.

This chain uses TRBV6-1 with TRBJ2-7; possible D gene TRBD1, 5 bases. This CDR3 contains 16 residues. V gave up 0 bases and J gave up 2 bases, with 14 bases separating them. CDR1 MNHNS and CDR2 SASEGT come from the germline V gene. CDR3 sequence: CASSEARGVGPYEQYF. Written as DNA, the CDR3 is TGTGCCAGCAGTGAAGCAAGGGGCGTGGGCCCCTACGAGCAGTACTTC.

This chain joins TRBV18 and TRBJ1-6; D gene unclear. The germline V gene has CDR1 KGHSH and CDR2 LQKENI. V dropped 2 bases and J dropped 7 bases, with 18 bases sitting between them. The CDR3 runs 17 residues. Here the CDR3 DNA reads TGTGCCAGCTCACCATTCTCCGAACCGGGGTCAAATTCACCCCTCCACTTT. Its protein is CASSPFSEPGSNSPLHF.

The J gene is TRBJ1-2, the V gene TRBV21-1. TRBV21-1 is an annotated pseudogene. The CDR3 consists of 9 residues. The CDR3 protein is CASSKGYTF. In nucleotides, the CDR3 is TGTGCCAGCAGCAAAGGCTACACCTTC.

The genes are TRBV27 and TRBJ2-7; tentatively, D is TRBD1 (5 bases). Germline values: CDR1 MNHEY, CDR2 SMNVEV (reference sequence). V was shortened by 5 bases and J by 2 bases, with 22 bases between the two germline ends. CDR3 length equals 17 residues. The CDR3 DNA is TGTGCCAGCAGTCTTAGGGGTGGGGTTTGGTCGACCTACGAGCAGTACTTC. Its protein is CASSLRGGVWSTYEQYF.

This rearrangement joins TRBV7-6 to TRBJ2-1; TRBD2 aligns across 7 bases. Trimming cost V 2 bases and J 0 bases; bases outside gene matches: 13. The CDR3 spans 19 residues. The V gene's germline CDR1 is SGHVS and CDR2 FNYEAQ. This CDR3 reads CASSLWRTRSPSSYNEQFF. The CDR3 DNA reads TGTGCCAGCAGCTTATGGAGGACTAGATCCCCCAGCTCCTACAATGAGCAGTTCTTC.

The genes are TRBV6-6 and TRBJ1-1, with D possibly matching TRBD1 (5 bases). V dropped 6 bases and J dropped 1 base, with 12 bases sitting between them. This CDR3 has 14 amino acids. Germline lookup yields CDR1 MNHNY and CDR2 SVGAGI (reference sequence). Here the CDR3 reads CASRPGGANTEAFF. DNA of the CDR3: TGTGCCAGCAGACCGGGGGGTGCGAACACTGAAGCTTTCTTT.

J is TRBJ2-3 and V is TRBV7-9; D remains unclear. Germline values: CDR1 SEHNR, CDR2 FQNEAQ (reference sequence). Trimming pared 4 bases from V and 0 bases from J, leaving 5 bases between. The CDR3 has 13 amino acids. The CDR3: CASSSLSTDTQYF. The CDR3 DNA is TGTGCCAGCAGCTCCCTAAGCACAGATACGCAGTATTTT.

This CDR3 reads CASSYSPGGGQPQHF. The CDR3 bases are TGTGCCAGCAGTTACTCACCAGGGGGGGGTCAGCCCCAGCATTTT. The chain links TRBV6-6 to TRBJ1-5, with TRBD1 matching 7 bases. The length of the CDR3 is 15 residues. Trimming took 0 bases from V and 6 from J; bases not matched to a gene: 5. In germline, CDR1 is MNHNY, CDR2 SVGAGI (reference sequence).

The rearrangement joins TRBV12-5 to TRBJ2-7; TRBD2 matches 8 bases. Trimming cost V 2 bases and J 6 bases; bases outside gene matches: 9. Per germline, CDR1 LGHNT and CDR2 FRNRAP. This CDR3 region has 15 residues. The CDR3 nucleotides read TGTGCTAGTGGTTTGTACGGGGGGGCTGATTTCGAGCAGTACTTC. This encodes CASGLYGGADFEQYF.

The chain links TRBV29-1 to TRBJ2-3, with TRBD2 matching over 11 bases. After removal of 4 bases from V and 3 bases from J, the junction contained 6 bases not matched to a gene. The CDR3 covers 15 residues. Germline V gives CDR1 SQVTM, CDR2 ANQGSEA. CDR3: CSVVSGGAPTDTQYF. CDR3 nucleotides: TGCAGCGTTGTTAGCGGGGGGGCTCCGACAGATACGCAGTATTTT.

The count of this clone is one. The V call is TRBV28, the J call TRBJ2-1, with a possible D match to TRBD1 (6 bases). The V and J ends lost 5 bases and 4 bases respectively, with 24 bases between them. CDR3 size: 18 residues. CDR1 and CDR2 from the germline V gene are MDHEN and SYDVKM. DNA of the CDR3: TGTGCCAGCAGTCCCTTACCCTTCTCCGGGACACCGTACAATGAGCAGTTCTTC. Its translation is CASSPLPFSGTPYNEQFF. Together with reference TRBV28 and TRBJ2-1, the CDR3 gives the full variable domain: DVKVTQSSRYLVKRTGEKVFLECVQDMDHENMFWYRQDPGLGLRLIYFSYDVKMKEKGDIPEGYSVSREKKERFSLILESASTNQTSMYLCASSPLPFSGTPYNEQFFGPGTRLTVL.

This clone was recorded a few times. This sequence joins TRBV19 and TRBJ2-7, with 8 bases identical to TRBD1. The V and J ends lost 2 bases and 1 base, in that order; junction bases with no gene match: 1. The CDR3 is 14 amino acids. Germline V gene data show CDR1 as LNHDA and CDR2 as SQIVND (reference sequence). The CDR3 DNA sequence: TGTGCCAGTAGTATAACAGGGGGATCCTACGAGCAGTACTTC. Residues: CASSITGGSYEQYF.

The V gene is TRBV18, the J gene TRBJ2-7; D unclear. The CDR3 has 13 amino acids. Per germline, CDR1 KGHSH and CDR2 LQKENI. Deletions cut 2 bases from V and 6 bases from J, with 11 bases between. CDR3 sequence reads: CASSPALAAEQYF. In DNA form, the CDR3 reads TGTGCCAGCTCACCAGCCCTTGCGGCCGAGCAGTACTTC.

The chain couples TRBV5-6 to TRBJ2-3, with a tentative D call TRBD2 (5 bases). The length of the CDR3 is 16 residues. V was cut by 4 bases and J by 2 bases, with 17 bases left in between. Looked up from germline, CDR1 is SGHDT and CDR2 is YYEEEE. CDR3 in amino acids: CASSLTIPSFTDTQYF. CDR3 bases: TGTGCCAGCAGCCTTACTATTCCTAGCTTCACAGATACGCAGTATTTT.

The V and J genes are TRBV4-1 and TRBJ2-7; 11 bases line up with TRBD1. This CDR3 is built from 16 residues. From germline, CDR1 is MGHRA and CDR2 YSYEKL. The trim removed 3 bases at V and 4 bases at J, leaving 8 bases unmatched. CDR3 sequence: CASSQAKDRGPYEQYF. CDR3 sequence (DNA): TGCGCCAGCAGCCAGGCTAAGGACAGGGGGCCGTACGAGCAGTACTTC.

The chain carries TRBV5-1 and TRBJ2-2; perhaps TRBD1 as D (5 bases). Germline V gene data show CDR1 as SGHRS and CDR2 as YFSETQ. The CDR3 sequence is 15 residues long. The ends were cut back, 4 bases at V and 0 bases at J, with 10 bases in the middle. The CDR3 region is CASSPDIANTGELFF. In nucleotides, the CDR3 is TGCGCCAGCAGCCCGGACATCGCGAACACCGGGGAGCTGTTTTTT.

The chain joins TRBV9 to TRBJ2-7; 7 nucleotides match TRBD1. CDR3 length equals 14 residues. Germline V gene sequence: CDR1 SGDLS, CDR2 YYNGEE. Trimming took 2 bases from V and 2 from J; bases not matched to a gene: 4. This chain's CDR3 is CASSVTGAPYEQYF. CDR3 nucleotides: TGTGCCAGCAGCGTTACAGGGGCCCCCTACGAGCAGTACTTC.